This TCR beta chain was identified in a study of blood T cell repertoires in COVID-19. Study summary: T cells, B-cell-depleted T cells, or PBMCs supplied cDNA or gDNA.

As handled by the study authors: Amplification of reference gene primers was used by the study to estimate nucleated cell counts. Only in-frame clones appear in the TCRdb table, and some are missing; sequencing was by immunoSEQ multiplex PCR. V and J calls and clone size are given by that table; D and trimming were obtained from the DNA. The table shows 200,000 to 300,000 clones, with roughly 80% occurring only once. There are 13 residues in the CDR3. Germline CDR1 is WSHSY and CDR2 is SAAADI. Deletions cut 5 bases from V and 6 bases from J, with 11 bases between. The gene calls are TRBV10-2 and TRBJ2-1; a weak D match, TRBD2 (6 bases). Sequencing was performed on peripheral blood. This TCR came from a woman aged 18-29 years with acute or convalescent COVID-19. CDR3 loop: CASSRLVVNEQFF. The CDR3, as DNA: TGCGCCAGCAGTCGACTAGTGGTCAATGAGCAGTTCTTC.